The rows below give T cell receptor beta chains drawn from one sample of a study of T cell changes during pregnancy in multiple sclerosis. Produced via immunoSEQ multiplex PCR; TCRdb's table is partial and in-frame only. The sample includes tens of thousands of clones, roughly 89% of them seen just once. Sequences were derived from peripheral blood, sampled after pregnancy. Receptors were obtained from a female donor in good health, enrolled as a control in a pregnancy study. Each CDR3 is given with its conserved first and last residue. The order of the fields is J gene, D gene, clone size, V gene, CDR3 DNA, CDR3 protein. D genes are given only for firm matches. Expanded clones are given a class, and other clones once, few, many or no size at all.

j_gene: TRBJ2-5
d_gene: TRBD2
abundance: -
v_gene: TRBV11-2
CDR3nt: TGTGCCAGCAGCCCGACTAGCGGGGGGGTGGAGACCCAGTACTTC
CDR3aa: CASSPTSGGVETQYF

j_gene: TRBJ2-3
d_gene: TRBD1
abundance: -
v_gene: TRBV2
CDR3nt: TGTGCCAGCACCGGGACAGGGGGCGCAGATACGCAGTATTTT
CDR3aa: CASTGTGGADTQYF

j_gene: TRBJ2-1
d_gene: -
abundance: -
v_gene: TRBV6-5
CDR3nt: TGTGCCAGCAGCTCTTACAGGGCCGATGAGCAGTTCTTC
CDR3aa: CASSSYRADEQFF

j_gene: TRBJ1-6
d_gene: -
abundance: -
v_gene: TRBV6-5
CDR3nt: TGTGCCATCAGTGGGCCTGATTGGTATAATTCACCCCTCCACTTT
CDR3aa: CAISGPDWYNSPLHF

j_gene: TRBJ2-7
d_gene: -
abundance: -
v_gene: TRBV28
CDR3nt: TGTGCCAGCAGTTTCGAGGGAACACGACCCGAGCAGTACTTC
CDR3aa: CASSFEGTRPEQYF

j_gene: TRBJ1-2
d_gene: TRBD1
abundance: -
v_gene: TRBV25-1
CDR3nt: TGTGCCAGCAAGACGGACAGGGGGTATTCTAACTATGGCTACACCTTC
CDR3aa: CASKTDRGYSNYGYTF

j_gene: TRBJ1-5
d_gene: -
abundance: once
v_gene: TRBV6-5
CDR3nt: TGTGCCAGCAGTTACAGCCCGGAGGCAAATCAGCCCCAGCATTTT
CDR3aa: CASSYSPEANQPQHF

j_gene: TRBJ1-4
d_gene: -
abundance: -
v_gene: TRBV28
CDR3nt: TGTGCCAGCAGTTTTGTTACAACTAATGAAAAACTGTTTTTT
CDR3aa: CASSFVTTNEKLFF

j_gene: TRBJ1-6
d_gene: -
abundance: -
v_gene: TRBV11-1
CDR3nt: TGTGCCAGCAGCTTAGCTGGGAGAGAGAGACTCCACTTT
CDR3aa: CASSLAGRERLHF

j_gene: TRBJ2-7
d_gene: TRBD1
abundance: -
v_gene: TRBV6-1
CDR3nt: TGTGCCGGCCAAGGGACAGGGCCCTACGAGCAGTACTTC
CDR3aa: CAGQGTGPYEQYF

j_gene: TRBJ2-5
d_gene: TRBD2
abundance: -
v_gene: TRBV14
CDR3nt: TGTGCCAGCAGCCCTCAACGGACTAGCGGGGGGGCCAGGGAGACCCAGTACTTC
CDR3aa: CASSPQRTSGGARETQYF

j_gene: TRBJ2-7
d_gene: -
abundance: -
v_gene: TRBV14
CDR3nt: TGTGCCAGCAGCCCTAGTAGGTCCTACGAGCAGTACTTC
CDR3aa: CASSPSRSYEQYF

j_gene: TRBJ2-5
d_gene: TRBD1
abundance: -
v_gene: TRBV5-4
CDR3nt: TGTGCCAGCAGCCCCTCCGGGACAGGGGTGGAGACCCAGTACTTC
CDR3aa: CASSPSGTGVETQYF

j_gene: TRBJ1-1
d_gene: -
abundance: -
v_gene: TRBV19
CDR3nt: TGTGCCAGTAGTACTCCCGGGACTGAAGCTTTCTTT
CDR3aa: CASSTPGTEAFF

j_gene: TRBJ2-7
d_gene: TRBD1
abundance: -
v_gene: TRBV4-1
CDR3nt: TGCGCCAGCAGCCATTTCGCCTCCGGGACAGGGGCCTACGAGCAGTACTTC
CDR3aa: CASSHFASGTGAYEQYF

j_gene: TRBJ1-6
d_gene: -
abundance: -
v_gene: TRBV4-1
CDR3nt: TGCGCCAGCAGCCAAGATTGGGGACAAGGGAATTCACCCCTCCACTTT
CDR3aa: CASSQDWGQGNSPLHF

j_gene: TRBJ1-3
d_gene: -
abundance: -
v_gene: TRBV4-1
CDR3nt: TGCGCCAGCAGTCGAAGTAGGGCGGGCCTGGAAGTATCTGGAAACACCATATATTTT
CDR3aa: CASSRSRAGLEVSGNTIYF

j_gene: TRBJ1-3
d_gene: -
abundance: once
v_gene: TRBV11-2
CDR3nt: TGTGCCAGCAGATCCATAGACTCTGGAAACACCATATATTTT
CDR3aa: CASRSIDSGNTIYF

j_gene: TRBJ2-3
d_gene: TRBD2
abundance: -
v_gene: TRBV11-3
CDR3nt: TGTGCCAGCAGCTCCGGACTAGTGACAGATACGCAGTATTTT
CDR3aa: CASSSGLVTDTQYF

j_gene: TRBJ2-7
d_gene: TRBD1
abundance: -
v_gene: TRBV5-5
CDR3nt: TGTGCCAGCAGCCCAACCGGGACAGCCATCTACGAGCAGTACTTC
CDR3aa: CASSPTGTAIYEQYF

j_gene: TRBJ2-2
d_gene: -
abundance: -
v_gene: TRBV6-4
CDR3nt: TGTGCCAGCAGTGACTCGATAGGGGCCGGGGAGCTGTTTTTT
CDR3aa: CASSDSIGAGELFF

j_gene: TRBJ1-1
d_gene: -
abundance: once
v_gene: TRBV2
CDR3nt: TGTGCCAGCTTGTACAGGGTGAACACTGAAGCTTTCTTT
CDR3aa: CASLYRVNTEAFF

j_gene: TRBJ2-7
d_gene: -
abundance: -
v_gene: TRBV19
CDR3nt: TGTGCCAGTAGTATAGATTCCCGAGGTAGCGGATCCTACGAGCAGTACTTC
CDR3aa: CASSIDSRGSGSYEQYF

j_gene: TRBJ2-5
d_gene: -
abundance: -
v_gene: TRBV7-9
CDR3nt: TGTGCCAGCAGCGCCCCTGTAAGCGGAGGCGAGACCCAGTACTTC
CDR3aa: CASSAPVSGGETQYF

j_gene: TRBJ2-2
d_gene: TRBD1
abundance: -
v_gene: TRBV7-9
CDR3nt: TGTGCCAGCAGCCCCCCAGGGACAGTGAACACCGGGGAGCTGTTTTTT
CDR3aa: CASSPPGTVNTGELFF

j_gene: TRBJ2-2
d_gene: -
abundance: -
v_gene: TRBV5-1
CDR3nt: TGCGCCAGCAGCTTGGAACAGGGCATCTACACCGGGGAGCTGTTTTTT
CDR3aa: CASSLEQGIYTGELFF

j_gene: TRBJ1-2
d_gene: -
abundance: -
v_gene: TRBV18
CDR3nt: TGTGCCAGCTCACCTGCGGGGGGTAACTATGGCTACACCTTC
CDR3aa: CASSPAGGNYGYTF

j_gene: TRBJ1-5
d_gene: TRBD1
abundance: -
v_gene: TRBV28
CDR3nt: TGTGCCAGCAGGGACAGGAGAAATCAGCCCCAGCATTTT
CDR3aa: CASRDRRNQPQHF

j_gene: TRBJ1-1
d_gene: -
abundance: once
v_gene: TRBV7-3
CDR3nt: TGTGCCAGCAGCTTGAGCTCCACCGCTGAAGCTTTCTTT
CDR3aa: CASSLSSTAEAFF

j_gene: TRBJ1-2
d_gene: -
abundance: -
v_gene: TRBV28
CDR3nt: TGTGCCAGCAGTAGTTTTAGAACGACAGGTTCCTATGGCTACACCTTC
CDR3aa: CASSSFRTTGSYGYTF

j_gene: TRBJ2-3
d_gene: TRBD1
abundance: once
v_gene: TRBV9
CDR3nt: TGTGCCAGCAGCACCGGACAGGGAGTAGATACGCAGTATTTT
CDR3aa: CASSTGQGVDTQYF

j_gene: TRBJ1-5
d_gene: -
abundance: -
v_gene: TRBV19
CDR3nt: TGTGCCACCGCAGGGTGGCAAAATCAGCCCCAGCATTTT
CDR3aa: CATAGWQNQPQHF

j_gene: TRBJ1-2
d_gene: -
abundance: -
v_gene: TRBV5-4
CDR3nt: TGTGCCAGCAGCCTAGGGGCCGGGAGAGCTAACTATGGCTACACCTTC
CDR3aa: CASSLGAGRANYGYTF

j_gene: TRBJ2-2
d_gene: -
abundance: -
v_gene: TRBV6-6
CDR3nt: TGTGCCAGCAGTTACTCATATTCGAACACCGGGGAGCTGTTTTTT
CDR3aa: CASSYSYSNTGELFF

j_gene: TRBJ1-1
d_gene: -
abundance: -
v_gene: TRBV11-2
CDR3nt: TGTGCCAGCAGCTTATGGGGGGACGCTGAAGCTTTCTTT
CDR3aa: CASSLWGDAEAFF

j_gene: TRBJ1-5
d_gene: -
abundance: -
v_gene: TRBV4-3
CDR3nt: TGCGCCAGCAGCCAAGAATTTGGCGGGGCTCAGCCCCAGCATTTT
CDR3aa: CASSQEFGGAQPQHF

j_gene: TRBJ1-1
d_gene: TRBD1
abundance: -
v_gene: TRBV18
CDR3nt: TGTGCCAGCTCAACCGGGACAGGGGGCGGTTTGAACACTGAAGCTTTCTTT
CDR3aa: CASSTGTGGGLNTEAFF

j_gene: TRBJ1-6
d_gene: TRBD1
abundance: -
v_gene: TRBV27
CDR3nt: TGTGCCAGCAGTTACAGAGGACAGGGGAGCTCCTATAATTCACCCCTCCACTTT
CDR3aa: CASSYRGQGSSYNSPLHF

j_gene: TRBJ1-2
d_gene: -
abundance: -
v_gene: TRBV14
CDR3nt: TGTGCCAGCAGCAGACAGGAGTTTGATGGCTACACCTTC
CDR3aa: CASSRQEFDGYTF

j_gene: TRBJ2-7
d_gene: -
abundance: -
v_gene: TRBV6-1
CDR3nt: TGTGCCAGCAGTGAAGGAACAAAGGAATACTACGAGCAGTACTTC
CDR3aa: CASSEGTKEYYEQYF

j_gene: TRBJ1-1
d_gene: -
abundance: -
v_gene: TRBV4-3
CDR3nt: TGCGCCAGCAGCCAAGAGTGGGGCCGATTGAACACTGAAGCTTTCTTT
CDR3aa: CASSQEWGRLNTEAFF

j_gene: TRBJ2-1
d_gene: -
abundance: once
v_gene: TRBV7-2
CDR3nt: TGTGCCAGCAGCTGGCGACAGGCAAGCTCCTACAATGAGCAGTTCTTC
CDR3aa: CASSWRQASSYNEQFF